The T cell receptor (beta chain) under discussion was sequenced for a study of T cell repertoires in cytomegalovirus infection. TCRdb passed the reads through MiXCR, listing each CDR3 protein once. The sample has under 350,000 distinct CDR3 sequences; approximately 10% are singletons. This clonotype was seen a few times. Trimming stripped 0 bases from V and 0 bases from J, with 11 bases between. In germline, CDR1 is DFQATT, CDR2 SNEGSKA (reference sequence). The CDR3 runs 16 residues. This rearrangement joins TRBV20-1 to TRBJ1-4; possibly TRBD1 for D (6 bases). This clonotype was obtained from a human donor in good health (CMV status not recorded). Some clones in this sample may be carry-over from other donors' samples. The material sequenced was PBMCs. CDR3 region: CSARDEAGATNEKLFF. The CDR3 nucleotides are TGCAGTGCTAGAGATGAGGCAGGGGCAACTAATGAAAAACTGTTTTTT.